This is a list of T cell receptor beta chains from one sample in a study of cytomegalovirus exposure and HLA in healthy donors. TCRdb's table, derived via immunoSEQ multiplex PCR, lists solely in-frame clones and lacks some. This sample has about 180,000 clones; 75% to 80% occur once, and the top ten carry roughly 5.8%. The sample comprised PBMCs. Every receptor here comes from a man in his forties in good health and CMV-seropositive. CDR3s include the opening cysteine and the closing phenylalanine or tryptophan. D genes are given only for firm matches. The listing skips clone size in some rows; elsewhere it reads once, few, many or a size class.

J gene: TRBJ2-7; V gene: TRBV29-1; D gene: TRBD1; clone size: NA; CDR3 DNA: TGCAGCGTTGCGACGATGACAGGGACCTACGAGCAGTACTTC; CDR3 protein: CSVATMTGTYEQYF
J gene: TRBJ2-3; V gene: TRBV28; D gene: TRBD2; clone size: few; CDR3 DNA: TGTGCCAGCAGTTTATCCTTTAGCGGGACGGCAGATACGCAGTATTTT; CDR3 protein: CASSLSFSGTADTQYF
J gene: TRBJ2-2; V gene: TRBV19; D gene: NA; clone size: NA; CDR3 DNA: TGTGCCAGTAGTAGGACATATAACACCGGGGAGCTGTTTTTT; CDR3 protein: CASSRTYNTGELFF
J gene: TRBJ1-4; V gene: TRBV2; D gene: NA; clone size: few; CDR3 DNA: TGTGCCAGCAGACCAGAAAATGAAAAACTGTTTTTT; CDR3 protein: CASRPENEKLFF
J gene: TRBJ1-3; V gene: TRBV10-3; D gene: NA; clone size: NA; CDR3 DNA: TGTGCCATCAGCGACAGAGGCGACTCTGGAAACACCATATATTTT; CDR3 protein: CAISDRGDSGNTIYF
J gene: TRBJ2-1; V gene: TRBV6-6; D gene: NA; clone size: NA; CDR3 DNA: TGTGCCAGCAGTTCCCCAGTCTACAATGAGCAGTTCTTC; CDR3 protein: CASSSPVYNEQFF
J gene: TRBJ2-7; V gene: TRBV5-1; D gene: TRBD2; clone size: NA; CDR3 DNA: TGCGCCAGCAGCGTAGGACTAGCGGGAGGAGAATCCTACGAGCAGTACTTC; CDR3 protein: CASSVGLAGGESYEQYF
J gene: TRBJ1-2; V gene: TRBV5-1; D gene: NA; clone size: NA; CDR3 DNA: TGCGCCAGCAGCTTGGCCTCGGCTAACTATGGCTACACCTTC; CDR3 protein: CASSLASANYGYTF
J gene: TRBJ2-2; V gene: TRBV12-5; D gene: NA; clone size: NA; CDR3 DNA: TGTGCTAGTGGTTTGGCCCCCGGAGCGAACACCGGGGAGCTGTTTTTT; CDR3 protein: CASGLAPGANTGELFF
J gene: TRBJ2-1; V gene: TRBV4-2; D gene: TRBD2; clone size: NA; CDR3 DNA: TGTGCCAGCAGCCAAGACCCGACTAGCGGGTACAATGAGCAGTTCTTC; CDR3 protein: CASSQDPTSGYNEQFF
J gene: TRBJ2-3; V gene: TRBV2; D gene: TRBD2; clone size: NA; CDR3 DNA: TGTGCCAGCAGGGGGACTAGCGGGAACACAGATACGCAGTATTTT; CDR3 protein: CASRGTSGNTDTQYF
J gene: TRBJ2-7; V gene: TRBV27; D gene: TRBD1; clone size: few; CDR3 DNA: TGTGCCAGCAGTCTGACAGGGGGCAGGTACGAGCAGTACTTC; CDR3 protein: CASSLTGGRYEQYF
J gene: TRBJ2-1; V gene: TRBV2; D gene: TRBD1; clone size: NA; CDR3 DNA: TGTGCCAGCAGCATGGGGCAGGGGGTCGTGAATGAGCAGTTCTTC; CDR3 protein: CASSMGQGVVNEQFF
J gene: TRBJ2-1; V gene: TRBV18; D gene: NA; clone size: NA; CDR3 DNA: TGTGCCAGCTCACCGCTCCTTGGACACCTCTCCGTTCAGCAGTTCTTC; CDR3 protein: CASSPLLGHLSVQQFF
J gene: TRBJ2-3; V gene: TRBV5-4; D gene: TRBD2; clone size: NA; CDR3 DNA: TGTGCCAGCAGCACGGGACTAGCGGGGATCACAGATACGCAGTATTTT; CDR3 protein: CASSTGLAGITDTQYF
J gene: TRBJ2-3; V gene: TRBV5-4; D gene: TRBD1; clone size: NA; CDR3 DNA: TGTGCCAGCAGCCAGGACAGGGGAACAGATACGCAGTATTTT; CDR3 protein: CASSQDRGTDTQYF
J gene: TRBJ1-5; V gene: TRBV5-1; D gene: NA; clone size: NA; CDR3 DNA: TGCGCCAGCAGCTTCCTGGGGGGGGACCAGCCCCAGCATTTT; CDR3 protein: CASSFLGGDQPQHF
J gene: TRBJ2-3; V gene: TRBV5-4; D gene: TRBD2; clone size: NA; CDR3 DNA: TGTGCCAGCAGCTCGGGAGGGACAGATACGCAGTATTTT; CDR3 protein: CASSSGGTDTQYF
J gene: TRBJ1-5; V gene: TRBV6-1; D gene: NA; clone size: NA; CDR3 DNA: TGTGCCAGCAGTATGGACAGAAGCAATCAGCCCCAGCATTTT; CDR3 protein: CASSMDRSNQPQHF
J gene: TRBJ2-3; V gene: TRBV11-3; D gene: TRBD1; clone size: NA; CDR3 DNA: TGTGCCAGCAGTAAACAGGGGGGCACAGATACGCAGTATTTT; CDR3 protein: CASSKQGGTDTQYF
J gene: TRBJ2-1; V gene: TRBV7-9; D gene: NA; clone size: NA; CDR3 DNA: TGTTCCAGCAGCTTAGTTTCTAGTGGTCTGTTCTTC; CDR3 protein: CSSSLVSSGLFF
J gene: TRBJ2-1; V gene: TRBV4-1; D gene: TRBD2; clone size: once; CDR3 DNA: TGCGCCAGCAGCCCTACTAGCGAAGGCTACAATGAGCAGTTCTTC; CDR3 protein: CASSPTSEGYNEQFF
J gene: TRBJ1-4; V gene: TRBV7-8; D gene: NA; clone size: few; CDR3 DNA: TGTGCCAGCAGCTCGGGAGCAACTAATGAAAAACTGTTTTTT; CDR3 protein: CASSSGATNEKLFF
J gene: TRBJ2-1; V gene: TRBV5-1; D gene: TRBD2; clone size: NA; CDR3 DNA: TGCGCCAGCAGCTATCGACTAGCGGGAGGGCCTCTCAATGAGCAGTTCTTC; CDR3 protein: CASSYRLAGGPLNEQFF